Each of the 30 T cell receptor beta chains below was sequenced from the same sample in a study of control samples from healthy donors and cancer patients. This table comes from immunoSEQ multiplex PCR, and its TCRdb copy is limited to in-frame clones, with some not included. Altogether about 230,000 clones are present, approximately 80% being singletons, with the ten largest covering 13%. The sample comprised PBMCs. The receptor set was obtained from a woman in her sixties or seventies with lung cancer.

This chain connects TRBV6-6 to TRBJ1-2; a possible D gene is TRBD1 (5 bases). The CDR3 sequence is 13 residues long. Trimming pared 3 bases from V and 2 bases from J, leaving 7 bases between. Germline-derived CDR1 and CDR2 are MNHNY and SVGAGI (reference sequence). The CDR3 region has the DNA TGTGCCAGCAGTTATGACAGCAACTATGGCTACACCTTC. Protein product: CASSYDSNYGYTF.

The chain links TRBV7-9 to TRBJ2-1, with TRBD2 matching 8 bases. CDR3 length: 15 residues. V dropped 5 bases and J dropped 7; count of bases not matched to a gene: 10. Looked up from germline, CDR1 is SEHNR and CDR2 is FQNEAQ (reference sequence). CDR3 protein: CASSPAAGGWNEQFF. CDR3 sequence (DNA): TGTGCCAGCAGCCCAGCGGCGGGGGGCTGGAATGAGCAGTTCTTC.

V is TRBV19 and J is TRBJ2-5; the match to TRBD1 covers 9 bases. Per the germline V gene, CDR1 is LNHDA and CDR2 is SQIVND (reference sequence). The CDR3 length is 14 residues. The V and J ends lost 5 bases and 4 bases, in that order; junction bases with no gene match: 5. The CDR3 region is CASSEQGARETQYF. In nucleotides, the CDR3 is TGTGCCAGTAGTGAACAGGGGGCTAGAGAGACCCAGTACTTC.

Only one count was recorded for this clone. The V gene is TRBV5-6, the J gene TRBJ1-2, with TRBD1 matching 7 bases. J was trimmed by 4 bases and V by 0 bases; bases with no gene match: 9. CDR1 is SGHDT and CDR2 is YYEEEE in the germline V gene. There are 16 residues in the CDR3. DNA of the CDR3: TGTGCCAGCAGCTTGGAAAATGGCAGGGGGGCCTATGGCTACACCTTC. Amino acids: CASSLENGRGAYGYTF. The variable domain in full, completed from reference TRBV5-6 and TRBJ1-2, reads DAGVTQSPTHLIKTRGQQVTLRCSPKSGHDTVSWYQQALGQGPQFIFQYYEEEERQRGNFPDRFSGHQFPNYSSELNVNALLLGDSALYLCASSLENGRGAYGYTFGSGTRLTVV.

This clone showed up just a few times. V and J are TRBV20-1 and TRBJ1-5, with D perhaps matching TRBD1 (5 bases). The germline gives CDR1 DFQATT, CDR2 SNEGSKA (reference sequence). V lost 3 bases and J 5 bases, leaving 20 bases between the germline ends. The CDR3 is 16 amino acids. This CDR3 is CSASRGRDFFDQPQHF. CDR3 coding DNA: TGCAGTGCTAGTAGAGGCAGGGATTTTTTCGATCAGCCCCAGCATTTT.

V and J are TRBV6-1 and TRBJ1-2; TRBD1 might be the D (5 bases). Germline CDR1 is MNHNS and CDR2 is SASEGT. V was pared by 0 bases and J by 3 bases, with 17 bases between. This CDR3 is 17 amino acids long. CDR3 loop: CASSEAFYGRVYYGYTF. The CDR3 DNA reads as TGTGCCAGCAGTGAAGCGTTTTACGGCAGGGTCTACTATGGCTACACCTTC.

This sequence joins TRBV28 and TRBJ1-2; D is possibly TRBD1 (5 bases). Looked up from germline, CDR1 is MDHEN and CDR2 is SYDVKM. The CDR3 consists of 13 residues. V lost 8 bases and J 4 bases, leaving 14 bases between the germline ends. The chain's CDR3 is CASRSGPTYGYTF. DNA of the CDR3: TGTGCCAGCCGATCGGGACCTACCTATGGCTACACCTTC.

J is TRBJ2-3 and V is TRBV7-6; perhaps D is TRBD1 or TRBD2 (5 bases each). In germline, CDR1 is SGHVS, CDR2 FNYEAQ. Trimming left V 4 bases short and J 4 bases short, with 15 bases between. The CDR3 totals 15 residues. Here the CDR3 DNA reads TGTGCCAGCAGCTCCCGGGGCCACCAAGCAGATACGCAGTATTTT. It codes for CASSSRGHQADTQYF.

The chain is built from TRBV6-5 and TRBJ2-3; 7 bases align to TRBD2. V shed 5 bases, J shed 2 bases, and the junction held 4 bases outside the gene matches. This CDR3 is built from 14 residues. The germline gives CDR1 MNHEY, CDR2 SVGAGI. CDR3 sequence (DNA): TGTGCCAGCAGTCTCAGCGGGGTCACAGATACGCAGTATTTT. Amino acid sequence: CASSLSGVTDTQYF.

This clone was observed a single time. This sequence joins TRBV7-2 and TRBJ2-4; D is unclear. This CDR3 spans 14 amino acids. V was shortened by 5 bases and J by 7 bases, with 15 bases between the two germline ends. Germline V gene sequence: CDR1 SGHTA, CDR2 FQGNSA. CDR3: CASSPVGPGNIQYF. CDR3 coding DNA: TGTGCCAGCAGCCCTGTTGGGCCCGGTAACATTCAGTACTTC.

The rearrangement joins TRBV7-3 to TRBJ2-7, with 7 bases that match TRBD1. Trimming took 0 bases from V and 0 from J; bases not matched to a gene: 5. CDR3 size: 16 residues. The germline CDR1 and CDR2 sequences are SGHTA and FQGTGA. The CDR3 loop reads CASSLTGTESSYEQYF. For the CDR3, the DNA is TGTGCCAGCAGCTTAACGGGGACAGAGAGCTCCTACGAGCAGTACTTC.

This rearrangement joins TRBV5-4 to TRBJ1-2; D unresolved. CDR1 is SGHNT and CDR2 is YYREEE in the germline V gene (reference sequence). Deletions cut 0 bases from V and 6 bases from J, with 9 bases between. This CDR3 region has 13 residues. The CDR3 loop reads CASSLVGSDGYTF. The CDR3 region has the DNA TGTGCCAGCAGCTTGGTTGGTAGCGATGGCTACACCTTC.

V and J are TRBV7-9 and TRBJ1-4; TRBD1 matches 7 bases. Germline V gives CDR1 SEHNR, CDR2 FQNEAQ (reference sequence). V shed 1 base and J 3 bases; nucleotides not matched to a gene: 2. This CDR3 has 15 amino acids. The CDR3 coding sequence is TGTGCCAGCAGCTTAGGGGGACAGCCTAATGAAAAACTGTTTTTT. Translating it yields CASSLGGQPNEKLFF.

This rearrangement joins TRBV15 to TRBJ1-2; D unclear. The CDR3 spans 14 residues. The germline gives CDR1 LNHNV, CDR2 YYDKDF (reference sequence). Trimming shortened V by 6 bases and J by 3 bases, and 14 bases separated the two germline ends. The CDR3 spells CATRNRTNDYGYTF. The CDR3 bases are TGTGCCACCAGGAATCGTACGAACGACTATGGCTACACCTTC.

This clone was found once. The chain carries TRBV7-9 and TRBJ2-5; D might be TRBD1 or TRBD2, each matching 6 bases. Germline V gives CDR1 SEHNR, CDR2 FQNEAQ (reference sequence). Trimming shortened V by 11 bases and J by 5 bases, and 18 bases separated the two germline ends. The CDR3 has 13 residues. The CDR3 spells CAPGDRRGETQYF. The CDR3 DNA reads as TGTGCCCCGGGGGATCGGAGGGGGGAGACCCAGTACTTC.

On this clone itself: The same CDR3 arises from other DNA sequences in this sample as well. This chain uses TRBV5-1 with TRBJ2-1; 13 nucleotides line up with TRBD2. Germline loops: CDR1 SGHRS, CDR2 YFSETQ. This CDR3 has 15 amino acids. With 4 bases clipped from V and 4 bases from J, the junction kept 2 bases outside the gene matches. CDR3 region: CASSQGLAGYNEQFF. The CDR3, as DNA: TGCGCCAGCAGCCAGGGACTAGCGGGATACAATGAGCAGTTCTTC.

The chain recombines TRBV29-1 with TRBJ2-5; possibly TRBD2 for D (7 bases). V lost 6 bases and J lost 3, with 14 bases in between. Germline CDR1 SQVTM, CDR2 ANQGSEA. The CDR3 is 13 amino acids. The CDR3 coding sequence is TGCAGCGTGGGGGGGCTGATCGAAGAGACCCAGTACTTC. It codes for CSVGGLIEETQYF.

This rearrangement joins TRBV5-1 to TRBJ2-2; no clear D. Per germline, CDR1 SGHRS and CDR2 YFSETQ. The CDR3 is 13 residues long. V was shortened by 3 bases and J by 8 bases, with 11 bases between the two germline ends. CDR3 nucleotides: TGCGCCAGCAGCTCCCATGGGGATGGGGAGCTGTTTTTT. The encoded protein is CASSSHGDGELFF.

The rearrangement links TRBV6-5 to TRBJ2-7; no reliable D call. From germline, CDR1 is MNHEY and CDR2 SVGAGI. V was pared by 6 bases and J by 7 bases, with 22 bases between. The CDR3 consists of 15 residues. CDR3: CASRGTWAVPREQYF. In DNA form, the CDR3 reads TGTGCCAGCAGGGGTACTTGGGCCGTTCCAAGAGAGCAGTACTTC.

This chain's CDR3 is CASARTGCYTGELFF. DNA of the CDR3: TGTGCCAGCGCTCGGACAGGGTGCTACACCGGGGAGCTGTTTTTT. The rearrangement links TRBV21-1 to TRBJ2-2; TRBD1 reflects the table's D call only, with no check against the DNA. TRBV21-1 is deemed a pseudogene. The CDR3 is 15 amino acids.

The rearrangement joins TRBV30 to TRBJ2-3; D unclear. The CDR3 is 13 amino acids. The V end lost 4 bases, the J end lost 2 bases, and 10 bases lay between the germline ends. Germline CDR1 reads GTSNPN; CDR2 reads SVGIG (reference sequence). CDR3 DNA sequence: TGTGCCTGGACTAGACCGAACACAGATACGCAGTATTTT. Translation gives CAWTRPNTDTQYF.

J is TRBJ2-1 and V is TRBV4-1, with 9 bases that match TRBD2. This CDR3 has 17 amino acids. CDR1 is MGHRA, CDR2 YSYEKL, per germline. Losses at the gene ends were 0 bases for V and 7 bases for J; bases not matched to a gene: 10. The CDR3 spells CASSQDRRGGARNEQFF. The CDR3 DNA follows: TGCGCCAGCAGCCAAGATCGACGCGGGGGGGCCCGAAATGAGCAGTTCTTC.

This chain connects TRBV3-1 (or the pseudogene TRBV3-2) to TRBJ1-1; a possible D gene is TRBD1 (6 bases). The CDR3 consists of 15 residues. The V end lost 5 bases, the J end lost 1 base, and 14 bases lay between the germline ends. Germline V gene lookup returns CDR1 LGHDT and CDR2 YNNKEL (reference sequence). DNA of the CDR3: TGTGCCAGCAGCAAGGGGGGTACAGCGAACACTGAAGCTTTCTTT. Translation: CASSKGGTANTEAFF.

The table lists this clone with a count of one. This chain connects TRBV2 to TRBJ2-5; no clear D. The CDR3 covers 14 residues. Trimming stripped 6 bases from V and 0 bases from J, with 11 bases between. The V gene's germline CDR1 is SNHLY and CDR2 FYNNEI. CDR3 protein: CASRDDSYQETQYF. The CDR3 coding sequence is TGTGCCAGCAGGGACGACTCGTACCAAGAGACCCAGTACTTC. Based on the CDR3 plus reference TRBV2 and TRBJ2-5, the full variable domain is EPEVTQTPSHQVTQMGQEVILRCVPISNHLYFYWYRQILGQKVEFLVSFYNNEISEKSEIFDDQFSVERPDGSNFTLKIRSTKLEDSAMYFCASRDDSYQETQYFGPGTRLLVL.

The rearrangement links TRBV27 to TRBJ1-4; 10 positions agree with TRBD1. The CDR3 loop spans 17 amino acids. CDR1 is MNHEY and CDR2 is SMNVEV in the germline V gene (reference sequence). V gave up 5 bases and J gave up 3 bases; unmatched junction bases: 9. The CDR3 sequence is CASSRRDRGSSNEKLFF. The CDR3 nucleotides read TGTGCCAGCAGTCGCCGGGACAGGGGAAGCTCTAATGAAAAACTGTTTTTT. Complete variable domain (other parts from reference TRBV27 and TRBJ1-4): EAQVTQNPRYLITVTGKKLTVTCSQNMNHEYMSWYRQDPGLGLRQIYYSMNVEVTDKGDVPEGYKVSRKEKRNFPLILESPSPNQTSLYFCASSRRDRGSSNEKLFFGSGTQLSVL.

V is TRBV19 and J is TRBJ2-3, with D maybe TRBD2 (6 bases). Per the germline V gene, CDR1 is LNHDA and CDR2 is SQIVND (reference sequence). The CDR3 runs to 15 residues. The V gene lost 3 bases and the J gene lost 1 base, with 11 bases spanning the gap. This CDR3 reads CASSIPAGGTDTQYF. The CDR3 coding sequence is TGTGCCAGTAGTATTCCAGCGGGCGGCACAGATACGCAGTATTTT.

This clone has more than one count but fewer than ten. This chain joins TRBV2 and TRBJ2-5, with D possibly being TRBD2 (7 bases). The CDR3 spans 15 residues. CDR1 is SNHLY, CDR2 FYNNEI, per germline. The V end was cut by 5 bases, the J end by 2 bases, with 15 bases between. The DNA of the CDR3 is TGTGCCAGCAGTCTAAGGGGGGGGCCACAAGAGACCCAGTACTTC. This translates into CASSLRGGPQETQYF.

The chain joins TRBV11-1 to TRBJ2-1, with 9 bases matching TRBD2. This CDR3 contains 16 residues. CDR1 is SGHAT and CDR2 is FQDESV in the germline V gene (reference sequence). Trimming removed 5 bases from V and 8 bases from J; junction bases left unmatched: 13. Written as DNA, the CDR3 is TGTGCCAGCAGCCCCTCGGGTAGCGGGAGTATCTATGAGCAGTTCTTC. As protein: CASSPSGSGSIYEQFF.

V is TRBV3-1 (or the pseudogene TRBV3-2) and J is TRBJ2-4; TRBD1 matches at 11 bases. CDR1 and CDR2 from the germline V gene are LGHDT and YNNKEL (reference sequence). The CDR3 contains 17 residues. V shed 1 base and J 2 bases; nucleotides not matched to a gene: 4. Written as DNA, the CDR3 is TGTGCCAGCAGCCAAGCAAGGGACAGGGGGTCCAAAAACATTCAGTACTTC. Its translation: CASSQARDRGSKNIQYF.

CDR3 sequence reads: CASSKRITRESYNEQFF. The CDR3 DNA reads as TGTGCCAGCAGTAAGAGGATCACGCGGGAGTCCTACAATGAGCAGTTCTTC. The chain joins TRBV27 to TRBJ2-1; 7 nucleotides agree with TRBD2. Germline CDR1 is MNHEY and CDR2 is SMNVEV (reference sequence). CDR3 size: 17 residues. The J segment lost 1 base and the V segment lost 5 bases, leaving 11 bases of the junction unmatched.